The 6 T cell receptor beta chains below were found in one sample sequenced in a study of T-cell reconstitution after alpha-beta-depleted transplantation in children. A library of TCRbeta sequences, prepared with unique molecular identifiers, was generated. Each CDR3 protein gets one entry after TCRdb re-called the PCR reads with MiXCR. Of 700,000 to 950,000 distinct CDR3 sequences detected, 16% appear once; the ten largest clones hold roughly 5%. Material: PBMCs, mostly from graft donor cells, obtained 360 days after TCRalphabeta/CD19-depleted stem cell transplant. Receptor source: a male patient younger than 18 who had a stem cell transplant for acute lymphoblastic leukemia, so the T cells may come from the graft donor.

J is TRBJ1-1 and V is TRBV6-1; 8 nucleotides match TRBD1. V shed 4 bases and J 5 bases; nucleotides not matched to a gene: 3. This CDR3 has 13 amino acids. Germline CDR1 reads MNHNS; CDR2 reads SASEGT. CDR3 loop: CASSVRTGTEAFF. DNA for the CDR3: TGTGCCAGCAGTGTTAGGACAGGGACTGAAGCTTTCTTT.

The V and J genes are TRBV12-3 or TRBV12-4 and TRBJ1-2, with D possibly matching TRBD1 (5 bases). V was trimmed by 2 bases and J by 7 bases, leaving 14 bases between them. There are 14 residues in the CDR3. The CDR3 DNA reads TGTGCCAGCAGTTTACGAACAAGGGGCTTTGGCTACACCTTC. It translates to CASSLRTRGFGYTF.

The chain has TRBV20-1 and TRBJ2-3; 8 positions match TRBD2. The CDR3 length is 19 residues. After removal of 0 bases from V and 0 bases from J, the junction contained 14 bases not matched to a gene. Germline V CDR1 and CDR2: DFQATT, SNEGSKA (reference sequence). The CDR3 coding sequence is TGCAGTGCTAGAGATGACCCCATCTTAGCGGGGCCTAGCACAGATACGCAGTATTTT. Translation gives CSARDDPILAGPSTDTQYF.

This clonotype was detected many times. The chain combines TRBV4-1 with TRBJ1-1, with D unresolved. The CDR3 covers 14 residues. Germline lookup yields CDR1 MGHRA and CDR2 YSYEKL. Trimming took off 3 bases at V and 0 bases at J, with 8 bases between the two ends. DNA of the CDR3: TGCGCCAGCAGCCAGATAGGGATGAACACTGAAGCTTTCTTT. Protein: CASSQIGMNTEAFF.

V and J are TRBV7-3 and TRBJ2-4; 7 bases match TRBD1. Germline loops: CDR1 SGHTA, CDR2 FQGTGA. The CDR3 spans 14 residues. J gave up 8 bases and V 2 bases, and 6 bases lay outside the gene matches. The CDR3 coding sequence is TGTGCCAGCAGCTTACGACAGGGTGGAGACATTCAGTACTTC. This codes for CASSLRQGGDIQYF.

This chain connects TRBV21-1 to TRBJ2-7; the table assigns TRBD1, which was not confirmed against the DNA. TRBV21-1 is a listed pseudogene. This CDR3 comprises 14 residues. As DNA, the CDR3 is TGTGCCAGCAGCAATAGGGACGGTCTTTACGAGCAGTACTTC. It encodes CASSNRDGLYEQYF.